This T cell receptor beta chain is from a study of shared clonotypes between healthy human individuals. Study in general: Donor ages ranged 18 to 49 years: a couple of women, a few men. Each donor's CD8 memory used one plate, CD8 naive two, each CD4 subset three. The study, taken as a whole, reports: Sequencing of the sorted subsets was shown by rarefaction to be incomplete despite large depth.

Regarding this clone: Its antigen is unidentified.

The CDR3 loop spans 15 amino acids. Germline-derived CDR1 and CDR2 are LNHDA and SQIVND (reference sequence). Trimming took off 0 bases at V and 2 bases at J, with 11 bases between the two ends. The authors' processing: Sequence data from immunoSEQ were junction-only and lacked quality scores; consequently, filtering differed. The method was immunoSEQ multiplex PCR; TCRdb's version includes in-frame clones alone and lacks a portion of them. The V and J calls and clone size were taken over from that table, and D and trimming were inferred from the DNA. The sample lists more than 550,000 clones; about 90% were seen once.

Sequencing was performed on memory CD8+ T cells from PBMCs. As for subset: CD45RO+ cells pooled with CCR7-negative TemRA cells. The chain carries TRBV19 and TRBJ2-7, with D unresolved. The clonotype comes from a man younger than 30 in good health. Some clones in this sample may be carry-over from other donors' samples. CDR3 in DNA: TGTGCCAGTAGTATAGACGCGACAAGTACCTACGAGCAGTACTTC. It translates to CASSIDATSTYEQYF.